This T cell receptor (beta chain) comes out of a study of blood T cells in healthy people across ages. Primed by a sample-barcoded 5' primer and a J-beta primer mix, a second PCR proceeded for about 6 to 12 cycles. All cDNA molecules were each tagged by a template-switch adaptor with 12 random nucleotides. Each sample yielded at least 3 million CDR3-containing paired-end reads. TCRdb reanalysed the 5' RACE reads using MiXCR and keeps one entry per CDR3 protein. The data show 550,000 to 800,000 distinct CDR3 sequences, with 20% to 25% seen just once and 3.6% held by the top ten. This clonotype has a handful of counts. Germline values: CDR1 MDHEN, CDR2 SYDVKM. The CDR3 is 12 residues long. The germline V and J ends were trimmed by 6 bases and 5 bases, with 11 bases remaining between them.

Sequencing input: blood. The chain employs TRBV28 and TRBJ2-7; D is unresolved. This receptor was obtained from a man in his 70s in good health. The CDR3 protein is CASRLRFDEQYF. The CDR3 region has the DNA TGTGCCAGCAGACTAAGGTTCGACGAGCAGTACTTC.